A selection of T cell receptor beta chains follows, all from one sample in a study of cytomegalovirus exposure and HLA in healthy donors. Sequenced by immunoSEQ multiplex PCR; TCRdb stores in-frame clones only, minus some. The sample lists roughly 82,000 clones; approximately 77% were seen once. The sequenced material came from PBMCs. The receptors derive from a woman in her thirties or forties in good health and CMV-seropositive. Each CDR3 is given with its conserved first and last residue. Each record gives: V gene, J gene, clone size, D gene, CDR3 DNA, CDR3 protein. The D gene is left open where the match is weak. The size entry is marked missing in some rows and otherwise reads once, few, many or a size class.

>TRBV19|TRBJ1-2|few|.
TGTGCCAGTAGTTATCAGGGGACCCAAGGCTACACCTTC
CASSYQGTQGYTF
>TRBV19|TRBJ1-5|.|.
TGTGCCAGTAGTCTGCGGGGGCCGAGCAATCAGCCCCAGCATTTT
CASSLRGPSNQPQHF
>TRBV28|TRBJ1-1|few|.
TGTGCCAGCAGCCGGCAGGGAGGGTACACTGAAGCTTTCTTT
CASSRQGGYTEAFF
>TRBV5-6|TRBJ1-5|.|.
TGTGCCAGCAGCTTGGGTCGGAGCAATCAGCCCCAGCATTTT
CASSLGRSNQPQHF
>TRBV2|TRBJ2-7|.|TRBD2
TGTGCCAGCAAGGGCGAGCGGGGCCTAGGCGAGCAGTACTTC
CASKGERGLGEQYF
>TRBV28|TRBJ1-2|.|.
TGTGCCAGCAGTTTACAGGGCCCCTATGGCTACACCTTC
CASSLQGPYGYTF
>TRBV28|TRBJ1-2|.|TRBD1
TGTGCCAGCAGTACTTTCCCCGGGACAGATTATGACTACACCTTC
CASSTFPGTDYDYTF
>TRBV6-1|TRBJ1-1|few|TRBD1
TGTGCCAGCAGTGTTGACAGGGCGAACACTGAAGCTTTCTTT
CASSVDRANTEAFF
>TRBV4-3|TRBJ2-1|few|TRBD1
TGCGCCAGCAGCCAGGCGGACAGGGATGAGCAGTTCTTC
CASSQADRDEQFF
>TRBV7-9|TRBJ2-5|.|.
TGTGCCAGCAGCTTAAACCAGGGGCAAGAGACCCAGTACTTC
CASSLNQGQETQYF
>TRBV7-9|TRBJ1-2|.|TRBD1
TGTGCCAGCAGCTTAGGGGAAGGGGGCGATGGCTACACCTTC
CASSLGEGGDGYTF
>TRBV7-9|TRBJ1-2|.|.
TGTGCCAGCAGCTTAGGCAATGAGGAGGGTACCTATGGCTACACCTTC
CASSLGNEEGTYGYTF
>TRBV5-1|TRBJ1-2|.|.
TGCGCCAGCAGCCCGTCCGGGGAGAACTATGGCTACACCTTC
CASSPSGENYGYTF
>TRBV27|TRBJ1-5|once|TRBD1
TGTGCCAGCAGTTTAAGGGGACAGGGGACCCAGCCCCAGCATTTT
CASSLRGQGTQPQHF
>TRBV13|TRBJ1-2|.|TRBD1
TGTGCCAGCAGCTCCGGGACAGACATTCGCTATGGCTACACCTTC
CASSSGTDIRYGYTF
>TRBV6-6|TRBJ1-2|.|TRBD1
TGTGCCAGCACTCGGACAGGGGGAAACTATGGCTACACCTTC
CASTRTGGNYGYTF
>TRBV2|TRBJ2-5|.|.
TGTGCCAGCAGCGCAGCTAGCGCCGAAGAGACCCAGTACTTC
CASSAASAEETQYF
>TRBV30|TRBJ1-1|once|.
TGTGCCTGGAGGGTCGGGGGTATGAAAGCTTTCTTT
CAWRVGGMKAFF
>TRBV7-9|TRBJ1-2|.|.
TGTGCCAGCAGCTCCGGACAGAATAACTATTATGGCTACACCTTC
CASSSGQNNYYGYTF
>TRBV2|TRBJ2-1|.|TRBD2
TGTGCCAGCAGTGGAAGTCGCACTAGCGGGAGGAATGAGCAGTTCTTC
CASSGSRTSGRNEQFF
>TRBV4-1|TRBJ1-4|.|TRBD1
TGCGCCAGCAGCCAAGAGGTAACAGGGGCGGCAACTAATGAAAAACTGTTTTTT
CASSQEVTGAATNEKLFF
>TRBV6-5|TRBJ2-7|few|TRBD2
TGTGCCAGCAGTTTAAGGGGACTATCCTCCTACGAGCAGTACTTC
CASSLRGLSSYEQYF
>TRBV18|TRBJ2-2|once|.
TGTGCCAGCTCATCCGACACCGGGGAGCTGTTTTTT
CASSSDTGELFF
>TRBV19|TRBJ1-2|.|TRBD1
TGTGCCAGTAGTACCGGACAGGGTGACAACTATGGCTACACCTTC
CASSTGQGDNYGYTF
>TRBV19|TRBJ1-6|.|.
TGTGCCAGTAGTATAAACAGGTCAAATTCACCCCTCCACTTT
CASSINRSNSPLHF
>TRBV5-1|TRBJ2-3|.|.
TGCGCCAGCAGCTCAGCCTCCGGGTCCACAGATACGCAGTATTTT
CASSSASGSTDTQYF
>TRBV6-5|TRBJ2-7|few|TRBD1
TGTGCCAGCAGACGCGACAGGGACTCCTACGAGCAGTACTTC
CASRRDRDSYEQYF
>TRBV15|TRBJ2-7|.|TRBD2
TGTGCCACCAGCAGAGATAAGGAACTAGCGATGGGCGAGCAGTACTTC
CATSRDKELAMGEQYF
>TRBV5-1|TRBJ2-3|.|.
TGCGCCAGCAGCTTGGCCACTTTCACAGATACGCAGTATTTT
CASSLATFTDTQYF
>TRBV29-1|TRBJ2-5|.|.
TGCAGCGTTCGCGCAATCTCGGGAGAGACCCAGTACTTC
CSVRAISGETQYF
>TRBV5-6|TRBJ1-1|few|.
TGTGCCAGCAGCTTCACAGGTGAAGCTTTCTTT
CASSFTGEAFF
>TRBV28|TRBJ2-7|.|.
TGTGCCAGCAGCCGGACAGTCAGAGCCTACGAGCAGTACTTC
CASSRTVRAYEQYF
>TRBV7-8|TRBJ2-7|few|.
TGTGCCAGCAGCATACGACAGGTGGGGGGGTACGAGCAGTACTTC
CASSIRQVGGYEQYF
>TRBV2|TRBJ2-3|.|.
TGTGCCAGCATCGGTATAGCGTCGGGTACGCAGTATTTT
CASIGIASGTQYF
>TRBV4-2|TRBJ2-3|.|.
TGTGCCAGCAGCCCTGGGGGGACTACAGATACGCAGTATTTT
CASSPGGTTDTQYF
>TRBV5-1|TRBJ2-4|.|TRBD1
TGCGCCAGCAGCTCCGGACAGGGGGTAAACATTCAGTACTTC
CASSSGQGVNIQYF
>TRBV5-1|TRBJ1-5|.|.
TGCGCCAGCAGCCGTACATCGCCCCAGCATTTT
CASSRTSPQHF
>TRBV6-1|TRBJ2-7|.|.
TGTGCCACTCATGGGGACACCTACGAGCAGTACTTC
CATHGDTYEQYF
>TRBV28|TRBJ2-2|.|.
TGTGCCAGCAGTTTAGTGGACATACCCGGGGAGCTGTTTTTT
CASSLVDIPGELFF
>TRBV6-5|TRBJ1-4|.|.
TGTGCCAGCAGTTACGGGGTGGAGGGAACTAATGAAAAACTGTTTTTT
CASSYGVEGTNEKLFF
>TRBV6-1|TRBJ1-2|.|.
TGTGCCAGTGCTCTCCAGCAGGGACATTATGGCTACACCTTC
CASALQQGHYGYTF
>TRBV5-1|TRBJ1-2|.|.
TGCGCCAGCAGCTTGGCCGAGACAGGACCCGACTACACCTTC
CASSLAETGPDYTF
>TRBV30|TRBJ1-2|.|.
TGTGCCTGGAGGCGGGACCATGGCTACCCCTTC
CAWRRDHGYPF
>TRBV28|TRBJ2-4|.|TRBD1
TGTGCCAGCCGGGACAGCCGTAGGAACATTCAGTACTTC
CASRDSRRNIQYF
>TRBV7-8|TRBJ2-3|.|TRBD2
TGTGCCAGCAGCTTAGTTGGGAGTAGCGGGATGACCACAGATACGCAGTATTTT
CASSLVGSSGMTTDTQYF
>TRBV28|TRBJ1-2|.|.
TGTGCCAGCAGTTTATTCGGTGACAGTCGTGGCTACACCTTC
CASSLFGDSRGYTF
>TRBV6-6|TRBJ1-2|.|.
TGTGCCAGCAGCCCCAAGGAGGACTATGGCTACACCTTC
CASSPKEDYGYTF